These 32 T cell receptor beta chains were all obtained from the same sample, sequenced in a study of T cell responses to AZD1222 COVID-19 vaccine listed by TCRdb under 2021. Libraries came from the immunoSEQ multiplex PCR assay. Sourced from immuneACCESS, this table was stored by TCRdb with only in-frame sequences that have V and J called. A share of the clones is absent; for the studies checked, an unresolved V gene accounts for under half, and the remainder has no known explanation. This sample holds around 140,000 clones; 85% to 90% were observed only once. Under 2% of the sample is in the top ten clones. According to the study, the label for this sample's time point signals: baseline before first vaccination. The material was peripheral blood, obtained on day 0 of AZD1222 vaccination. Every receptor here comes from an adult in good health.

The chain links TRBV6-5 to TRBJ1-2; no clear D gene. V lost 6 bases to trimming and J lost 5 bases, with 13 bases between them. CDR3 length equals 13 residues. Per germline, CDR1 MNHEY and CDR2 SVGAGI. The CDR3 DNA follows: TGTGCCAGCAGGCCGGGAGTAGGATATGGCTACACCTTC. Translating gives CASRPGVGYGYTF.

The chain has TRBV7-2 and TRBJ2-7; a possible D gene is TRBD1 (5 bases). With 3 bases removed from V and 3 bases from J, the gap between germline ends came to 9 bases. CDR3 length: 13 amino acids. Germline V lookup: CDR1 SGHTA, CDR2 FQGNSA. CDR3 sequence reads: CASSFDRVYEQYF. CDR3 nucleotides: TGTGCCAGCAGCTTTGACAGAGTCTACGAGCAGTACTTC.

V gene TRBV28 combines with J gene TRBJ1-5, with 9 positions matching TRBD1. CDR1 is MDHEN and CDR2 is SYDVKM in the germline V gene. CDR3 length equals 22 residues. Trimming cost V 5 bases and J 0 bases; bases outside gene matches: 23. The CDR3 protein is CASSPLRDREERRVYSNQPQHF. DNA of the CDR3: TGTGCCAGCAGTCCACTCCGGGACAGGGAGGAGCGGAGGGTTTATAGCAATCAGCCCCAGCATTTT.

The rearrangement links TRBV5-1 to TRBJ1-1; D remains ambiguous. Germline V gives CDR1 SGHRS, CDR2 YFSETQ. V lost 3 bases and J lost 6, with 15 bases in between. This CDR3 is 14 amino acids long. CDR3 sequence: CASSYRGPPAEAFF. The CDR3 DNA follows: TGCGCCAGCAGCTACCGAGGCCCCCCCGCTGAAGCTTTCTTT.

The rearrangement links TRBV27 to TRBJ2-2; 8 bases match TRBD1. The V gene's germline CDR1 is MNHEY and CDR2 SMNVEV (reference sequence). The CDR3 covers 17 residues. V was pared by 2 bases and J by 2 bases, with 7 bases of the junction left unmatched. In nucleotides, the CDR3 is TGTGCCAGCAGTTTACAGGGACAGGCCATCAACACCGGGGAGCTGTTTTTT. Translated: CASSLQGQAINTGELFF.

This sequence joins TRBV7-2 and TRBJ2-1; 13 bases match TRBD2. The CDR3 runs to 16 residues. The V and J ends lost 4 bases and 7 bases, in that order; junction bases with no gene match: 7. Germline V gene sequence: CDR1 SGHTA, CDR2 FQGNSA. CDR3 sequence (DNA): TGTGCCAGCAGCTCGGGGGGACTAGCGGGACCAAATGAGCAGTTCTTC. As protein: CASSSGGLAGPNEQFF. Based on the CDR3 plus reference TRBV7-2 and TRBJ2-1, the full variable domain is GAGVSQSPSNKVTEKGKDVELRCDPISGHTALYWYRQSLGQGLEFLIYFQGNSAPDKSGLPSDRFSAERTGGSVSTLTIQRTQQEDSAVYLCASSSGGLAGPNEQFFGPGTRLTVL.

Notes on this clone: The identical CDR3 is also encoded by other nucleotide sequences in the sample. The V gene is TRBV5-4, the J gene TRBJ1-1; D gene uncertain. V shed 0 bases and J shed 0 bases, with 6 bases lying between them. From germline, CDR1 is SGHNT and CDR2 YYREEE (reference sequence). The length of the CDR3 is 14 residues. The CDR3 DNA is TGTGCCAGCAGCTTGGGGGGAGTGAACACTGAAGCTTTCTTT. Translated: CASSLGGVNTEAFF.

This chain connects TRBV3-1 (or the pseudogene TRBV3-2) to TRBJ2-1; the D is unclear. V lost 4 bases and J 7 bases, leaving 5 bases between the germline ends. CDR3 size: 11 residues. CDR1 is LGHDT, CDR2 YNNKEL, per germline (reference sequence). CDR3 region: CASSLRNEQFF. In nucleotides, the CDR3 is TGTGCCAGCAGCCTAAGAAATGAGCAGTTCTTC.

The V gene is TRBV2, the J gene TRBJ1-2; 12 bases line up with TRBD1. CDR3 length equals 16 residues. Germline trimming cut 2 bases from V and 7 bases from J; bases unmatched to any gene: 8. Looked up from germline, CDR1 is SNHLY and CDR2 is FYNNEI. The DNA for the CDR3 is TGTGCCAGCAGTGAACTGTCCGGGACAGGGGGCTTTGGCTACACCTTC. As protein: CASSELSGTGGFGYTF.

In this sample, this clone turned up once. This chain uses TRBV27 with TRBJ2-7, with D possibly being TRBD1 (6 bases). Per germline, CDR1 MNHEY and CDR2 SMNVEV (reference sequence). This CDR3 comprises 13 residues. V lost 3 bases and J 0 bases, leaving 6 bases between the germline ends. CDR3 residues: CASSLDSSYEQYF. The CDR3 DNA sequence: TGTGCCAGCAGTTTGGACAGCTCCTACGAGCAGTACTTC.

The V gene is TRBV2, the J gene TRBJ1-5; a possible D gene is TRBD1 (6 bases). Germline assignment: CDR1 SNHLY and CDR2 FYNNEI. V was clipped by 5 bases and J by 0 bases, with 17 bases between them. This CDR3 has 17 residues. CDR3 nucleotides: TGTGCCAGCAGTCCGAGACAGGCCGGCCATAGCAATCAGCCCCAGCATTTT. Its translation: CASSPRQAGHSNQPQHF.

This clone was seen only once. V is TRBV29-1 and J is TRBJ1-3; 8 nucleotides agree with TRBD1. Looked up from germline, CDR1 is SQVTM and CDR2 is ANQGSEA. The CDR3 consists of 14 residues. The V gene end was trimmed by 3 bases and the J gene end by 4 bases; junction bases not matched to a gene: 5. CDR3 sequence (DNA): TGCAGCGTTGAGACAGGGGCGATCGGAAACACCATATATTTT. It yields the protein CSVETGAIGNTIYF.

The chain has TRBV6-5 and TRBJ1-6, with TRBD1 identical over 7 bases. V gave up 6 bases and J gave up 6 bases; unmatched junction bases: 5. The CDR3 spans 14 residues. In germline, CDR1 is MNHEY, CDR2 SVGAGI. CDR3 DNA sequence: TGTGCCAGCAGGAAAGGGGGCGGTAATTCACCCCTCCACTTT. Protein sequence: CASRKGGGNSPLHF.

The chain couples TRBV11-3 to TRBJ2-3; TRBD1 matches at 8 bases. Germline trimming cut 4 bases from V and 0 bases from J; bases unmatched to any gene: 3. The CDR3 contains 15 residues. CDR1 and CDR2 (germline): SGHNT, YENEEA. The CDR3 DNA is TGTGCCAGCAGCTCTGGACAGGGAAGCACAGATACGCAGTATTTT. Translation: CASSSGQGSTDTQYF.

The V call is TRBV18, the J call TRBJ2-6; 9 bases line up with TRBD1. V lost 1 base to trimming and J lost 3 bases; unmatched junction nucleotides: 4. The V gene's germline CDR1 is KGHSH and CDR2 LQKENI. This CDR3 is 17 amino acids long. CDR3 sequence (DNA): TGTGCCAGCTCACCACTACAGGGGGCTCTTGGGGCCAACGTCCTGACTTTC. Amino acid sequence: CASSPLQGALGANVLTF.

V and J are TRBV11-2 and TRBJ2-7; D might be TRBD1 or TRBD2, each matching 5 bases. The germline V and J ends were trimmed by 0 bases and 8 bases, with 5 bases remaining between them. CDR3 length equals 11 residues. Germline V gives CDR1 SGHAT, CDR2 FQNNGV. The CDR3 spells CASSLEGQQYF. CDR3 nucleotides: TGTGCCAGCAGCTTAGAGGGACAGCAGTACTTC.

V gene TRBV6-2 or TRBV6-3 combines with J gene TRBJ2-5, with a tentative D call TRBD1 (5 bases). The CDR3 spans 16 residues. Germline V gene data show CDR1 as MNHEY and CDR2 as SVGEGT. The V end was cut by 7 bases, the J end by 7 bases, with 25 bases between. The CDR3 here is CASTPLGPGPVGTQYF. CDR3 DNA sequence: TGTGCCAGCACCCCCCTAGGTCCAGGGCCGGTGGGGACCCAGTACTTC.

The rearrangement links TRBV30 to TRBJ2-4; TRBD2 is a possible D gene (6 bases). Germline V CDR1 and CDR2: GTSNPN, SVGIG (reference sequence). Deletions cut 0 bases from V and 7 bases from J, with 16 bases between. The CDR3 is 15 amino acids. Here the CDR3 DNA reads TGTGCCTGGAGTGTACGCGTCTCCCGGGAGAACATTCAGTACTTC. Residues: CAWSVRVSRENIQYF.

V usage is TRBV5-1 and J usage is TRBJ1-2; D is ambiguous. V lost 2 bases and J 2 bases, leaving 7 bases between the germline ends. Germline loops: CDR1 SGHRS, CDR2 YFSETQ. The CDR3 is 13 amino acids. CDR3 amino acids: CASSFQANYGYTF. CDR3 DNA sequence: TGCGCCAGCAGCTTCCAGGCCAACTATGGCTACACCTTC.

The chain recombines TRBV30 with TRBJ1-1; D unresolved. V was trimmed by 8 bases and J by 13 bases, leaving 20 bases between them. CDR1 is GTSNPN, CDR2 SVGIG, per germline (reference sequence). This CDR3 has 11 amino acids. CDR3 nucleotide sequence: TGTGCCCTCCGGGCAGGCGAAAGTGGTTTCTTT. It yields the protein CALRAGESGFF.

The genes are TRBV19 and TRBJ2-7, with 7 positions matching TRBD1. This CDR3 comprises 14 residues. Trimming at V came to 7 bases and at J to 1 base, leaving 7 bases not matched to a gene. The germline CDR1 and CDR2 sequences are LNHDA and SQIVND (reference sequence). The CDR3 reads CASKAAGGSYEQYF. DNA of the CDR3: TGTGCCAGTAAGGCGGCAGGGGGTTCCTACGAGCAGTACTTC.

The chain has TRBV9 and TRBJ1-4, with D perhaps matching TRBD1 (6 bases). Germline CDR1 is SGDLS and CDR2 is YYNGEE. Between the trimmed V and J ends, which lost 3 bases and 1 base, there was a span of 13 bases. The CDR3 length is 16 residues. CDR3 sequence reads: CASSGGGRGTNEKLFF. CDR3 coding DNA: TGTGCCAGCAGCGGAGGGGGGCGGGGAACTAATGAAAAACTGTTTTTT.

The chain uses TRBV12-3 or TRBV12-4 and TRBJ1-2, with D possibly TRBD1 on 5 matching bases. The V gene lost 3 bases and the J gene lost 8 bases, with 13 bases spanning the gap. This CDR3 spans 13 amino acids. The CDR3 spells CASSLSGSPGYTF. The CDR3 DNA is TGTGCCAGCAGTTTGTCAGGGAGCCCCGGCTACACCTTC.

The genes are TRBV24-1 and TRBJ2-7; D is uncertain. The CDR3 runs to 12 residues. Germline lookup yields CDR1 KGHDR and CDR2 SFDVKD. The germline V and J ends were trimmed by 9 bases and 5 bases, with 13 bases remaining between them. The CDR3 DNA sequence: TGTGCCACCTCCCTAGGTGGCGACGAGCAGTACTTC. Its translation: CATSLGGDEQYF.

This chain connects TRBV9 to TRBJ2-5; perhaps TRBD1 as D (7 bases). The CDR3 consists of 16 residues. CDR1 is SGDLS, CDR2 YYNGEE, per germline. V was clipped by 3 bases and J by 7 bases, with 22 bases between them. The CDR3 here is CASSEHRGGNIGTQYF. DNA for the CDR3: TGTGCCAGCAGCGAACACAGGGGAGGCAACATCGGGACCCAGTACTTC.

The chain couples TRBV30 to TRBJ2-2; TRBD2 aligns across 8 bases. The ends lost 5 bases at V and 5 bases at J; junction bases unmatched: 7. This CDR3 is 14 amino acids long. Germline V gene sequence: CDR1 GTSNPN, CDR2 SVGIG (reference sequence). Here the CDR3 reads CAWDVGTRTGELFF. CDR3 coding DNA: TGTGCCTGGGACGTCGGGACTAGAACCGGGGAGCTGTTTTTT.

The chain carries TRBV5-1 and TRBJ2-5; TRBD1 aligns across 9 bases. Germline assignment: CDR1 SGHRS and CDR2 YFSETQ. This CDR3 comprises 16 residues. J was trimmed by 2 bases and V by 3 bases; bases with no gene match: 8. The CDR3 nucleotides are TGCGCCAGCAGCTGGACAGGGGCGACCCCACAAGAGACCCAGTACTTC. Amino acids: CASSWTGATPQETQYF.

The chain uses TRBV6-6 and TRBJ1-5, with a weak D call TRBD1 (6 bases). Trimming stripped 6 bases from V and 5 bases from J, with 11 bases between. The CDR3 contains 13 residues. Germline assignment: CDR1 MNHNY and CDR2 SVGAGI (reference sequence). The CDR3 DNA reads TGTGCCAGCAGACTACAGGGAGATCAGCCCCAGCATTTT. Amino acid sequence: CASRLQGDQPQHF.

The sample holds a few counts of this clone. This chain joins TRBV7-2 and TRBJ2-7; 10 bases map to TRBD2. CDR1 and CDR2 (germline): SGHTA, FQGNSA. CDR3 size: 19 residues. Losses at the gene ends were 1 base for V and 2 bases for J; bases not matched to a gene: 14. The CDR3 region has the DNA TGTGCCAGCAGCTTAGAGAGCACTAGCGGGACGATTTCGACCTACGAGCAGTACTTC. This sequence encodes CASSLESTSGTISTYEQYF.

The chain links TRBV5-1 to TRBJ2-3; 7 bases match TRBD1. V was pared by 4 bases and J by 0 bases, with 14 bases of the junction left unmatched. This CDR3 is 18 amino acids long. The germline V gene encodes CDR1 SGHRS and CDR2 YFSETQ. CDR3 loop: CASSRGGLGDSSTDTQYF. The CDR3 DNA is TGCGCCAGCAGCCGAGGAGGCCTGGGGGACAGCAGCACAGATACGCAGTATTTT.

The J gene is TRBJ2-1, the V gene TRBV30, with D unclear. V dropped 1 base and J dropped 3 bases, with 4 bases sitting between them. The CDR3 extends over 12 amino acids. Germline loops: CDR1 GTSNPN, CDR2 SVGIG (reference sequence). The CDR3 protein is CAWSASYNEQFF. CDR3 DNA: TGTGCCTGGAGTGCCAGCTACAATGAGCAGTTCTTC.

This chain joins TRBV7-2 and TRBJ2-5; a weak D match, TRBD1 (6 bases). CDR3 length: 14 amino acids. The V gene's germline CDR1 is SGHTA and CDR2 FQGNSA. V was shortened by 3 bases and J by 2 bases, with 10 bases between the two germline ends. The CDR3 nucleotides are TGTGCCAGCAGCTTCAGGGGTTGGCAAGAGACCCAGTACTTC. It yields the protein CASSFRGWQETQYF.